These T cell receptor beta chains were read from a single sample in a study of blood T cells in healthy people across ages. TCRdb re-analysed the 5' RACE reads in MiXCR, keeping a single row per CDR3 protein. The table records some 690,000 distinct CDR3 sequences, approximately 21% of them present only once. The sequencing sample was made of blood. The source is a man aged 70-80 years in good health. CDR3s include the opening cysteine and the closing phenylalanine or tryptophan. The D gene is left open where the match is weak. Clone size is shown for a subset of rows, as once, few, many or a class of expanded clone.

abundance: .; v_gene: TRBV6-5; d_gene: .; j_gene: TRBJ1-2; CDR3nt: TGTGCCAGCTTATCCCTCTATGGCTACACCTTC; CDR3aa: CASLSLYGYTF
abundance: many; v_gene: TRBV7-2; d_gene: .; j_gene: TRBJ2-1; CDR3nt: TGTGCCAGCAGCTTAAACCACAATGAGCAGTTCTTC; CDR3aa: CASSLNHNEQFF
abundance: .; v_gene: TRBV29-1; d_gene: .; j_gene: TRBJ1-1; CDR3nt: TGCAGCGTTGCCAGGGCTTCGAACACTGAAGCTTTCTTT; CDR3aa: CSVARASNTEAFF
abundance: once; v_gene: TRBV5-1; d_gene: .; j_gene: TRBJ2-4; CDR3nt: TGCGCCAGCAGCTTTGGTAACCGACCAAACATTCAGTACTTC; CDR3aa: CASSFGNRPNIQYF
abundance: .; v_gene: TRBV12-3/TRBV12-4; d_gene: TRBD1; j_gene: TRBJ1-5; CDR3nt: TGTGCCAGCACCCAGGGACAGGGGGTTGGCCAGCCCCAGCATTTT; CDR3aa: CASTQGQGVGQPQHF
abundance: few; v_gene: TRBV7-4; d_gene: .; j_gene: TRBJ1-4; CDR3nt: TGTGCCAGCAGCTTAGTACGGAGGCCTAATGAAAAACTGTTTTTT; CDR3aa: CASSLVRRPNEKLFF
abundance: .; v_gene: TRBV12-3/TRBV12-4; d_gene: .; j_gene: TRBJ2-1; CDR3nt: TGTGCCAGCAGTTCCATCACCACGATCAGCAATGAGCAGTTCTTC; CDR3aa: CASSSITTISNEQFF
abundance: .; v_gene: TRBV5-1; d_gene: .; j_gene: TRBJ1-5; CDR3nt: TGCGCCAGCAGCTTGGCCGGGGGGCGCGGCAATCAGCCCCAGCATTTT; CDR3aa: CASSLAGGRGNQPQHF
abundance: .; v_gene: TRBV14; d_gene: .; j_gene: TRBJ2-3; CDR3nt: TGTGCCAGCAGCCAAGATGTCTGGCGCGCAGGGTGGTCTTTGGATACGCAGTATTTT; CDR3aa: CASSQDVWRAGWSLDTQYF
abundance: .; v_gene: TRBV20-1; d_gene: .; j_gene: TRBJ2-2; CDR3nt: TGCAGTGCTAGAGTTTATGGCGGGGAGCTGTTTTTT; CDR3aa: CSARVYGGELFF
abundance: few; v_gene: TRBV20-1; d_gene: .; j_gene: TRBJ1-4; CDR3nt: TGCAGTGCCAAAGGGGCCAATAATGAAAAACTGTTTTTT; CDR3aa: CSAKGANNEKLFF
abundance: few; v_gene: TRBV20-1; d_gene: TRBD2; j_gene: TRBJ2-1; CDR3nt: TGCAGTGCTAGACAGACTAGCGGGGGTCTTGCTGAGCAGTTCTTC; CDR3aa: CSARQTSGGLAEQFF
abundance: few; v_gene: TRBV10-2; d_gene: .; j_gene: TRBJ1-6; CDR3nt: TGCGCCAGCAGCAAGGGGGGGCAGGCGCCCCTCCACTTT; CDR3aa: CASSKGGQAPLHF
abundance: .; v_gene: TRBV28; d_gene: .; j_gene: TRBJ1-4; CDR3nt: TGTGCCAGCAGGAGAGAGAGGGGGGACCCAACTAATGAAAAACTGTTTTTT; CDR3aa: CASRRERGDPTNEKLFF
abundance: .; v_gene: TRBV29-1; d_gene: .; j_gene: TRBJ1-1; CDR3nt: TGCAGCGTACGCCCCAGGGGTATGAACACTGAAGCTTTCTTT; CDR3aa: CSVRPRGMNTEAFF
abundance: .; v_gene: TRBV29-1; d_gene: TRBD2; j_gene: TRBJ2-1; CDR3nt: TGCAGCGTTGTCATAGCGGGGGCCTACAATGAGCAGTTCTTC; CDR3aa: CSVVIAGAYNEQFF
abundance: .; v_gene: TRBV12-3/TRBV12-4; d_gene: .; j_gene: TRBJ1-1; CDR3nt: TGTGCCAGCAGTTTGACACGGGGGGGATTGGACACTGAAGCTTTCTTT; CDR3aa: CASSLTRGGLDTEAFF
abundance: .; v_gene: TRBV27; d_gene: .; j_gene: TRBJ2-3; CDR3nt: TGTGCCAGCAGTTTAATTGGGTGGGGCGGGGAAGGCACAGATACGCAGTATTTT; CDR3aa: CASSLIGWGGEGTDTQYF
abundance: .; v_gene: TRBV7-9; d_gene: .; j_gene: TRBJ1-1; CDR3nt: TGTGCCAGCAGCTTAGGGGTATTAACTGAAGCTTTCTTT; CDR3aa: CASSLGVLTEAFF
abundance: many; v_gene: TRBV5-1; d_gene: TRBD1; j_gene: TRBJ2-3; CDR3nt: TGCGCCAGCAGCATTGGACAGGGCACAGATACGCAGTATTTT; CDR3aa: CASSIGQGTDTQYF
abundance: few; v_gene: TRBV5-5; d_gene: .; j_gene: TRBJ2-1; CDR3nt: TGTGCCAGCAGCTCCACGACCAGTCCAGAATACAATGAGCAGTTCTTC; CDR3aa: CASSSTTSPEYNEQFF
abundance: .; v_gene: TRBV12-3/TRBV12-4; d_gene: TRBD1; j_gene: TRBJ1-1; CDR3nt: TGTGCCAGCACTCCGACAGGGGCTGAAGCTTTCTTT; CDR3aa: CASTPTGAEAFF
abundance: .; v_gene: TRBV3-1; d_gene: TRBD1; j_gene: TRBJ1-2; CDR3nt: TGTGCCAGCAGCCAATGGGACAGGGGTCACTATGGCTACACCTTC; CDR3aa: CASSQWDRGHYGYTF
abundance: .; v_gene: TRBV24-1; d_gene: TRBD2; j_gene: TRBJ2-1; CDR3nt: TGTGCCACCAGTGATTTGGCCGCGGGAGGGTCCTCCTACAATGAGCAGTTCTTC; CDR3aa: CATSDLAAGGSSYNEQFF
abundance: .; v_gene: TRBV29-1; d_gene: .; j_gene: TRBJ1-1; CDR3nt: TGCAGCGTTGCATGGGACGAGGTTTTCTTT; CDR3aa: CSVAWDEVFF
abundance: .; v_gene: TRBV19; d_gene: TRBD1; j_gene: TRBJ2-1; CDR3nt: TGTGCCAGTAGGGGACAGGGGCAATTCTACAATGAGCAGTTCTTC; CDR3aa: CASRGQGQFYNEQFF
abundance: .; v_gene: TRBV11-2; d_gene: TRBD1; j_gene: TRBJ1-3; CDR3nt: TGTGCCAGCAGCTCCAGGACAGGGGGCTGGTCTGGAAGCACCATATATTTT; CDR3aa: CASSSRTGGWSGSTIYF
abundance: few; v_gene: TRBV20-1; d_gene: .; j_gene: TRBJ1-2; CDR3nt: TGCAGTGGGATCAAGGGCAGTTTCTATGGCTACACCTTC; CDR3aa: CSGIKGSFYGYTF
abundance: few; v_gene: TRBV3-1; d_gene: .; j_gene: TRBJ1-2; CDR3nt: TGTGCCAGCAGCCATATCAGGGACTATGGCTACACCTTC; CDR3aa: CASSHIRDYGYTF
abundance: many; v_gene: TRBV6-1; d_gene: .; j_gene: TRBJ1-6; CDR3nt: TGTGCCAGCAGTGAAGTCAGGGGAGAATCACCCCTCCACTTT; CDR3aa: CASSEVRGESPLHF
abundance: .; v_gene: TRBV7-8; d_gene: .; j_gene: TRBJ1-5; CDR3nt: TGTGCCAGCAGCTTCCAGGACCTAGAAGGAAATCAGCCCCAGCATTTT; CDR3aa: CASSFQDLEGNQPQHF
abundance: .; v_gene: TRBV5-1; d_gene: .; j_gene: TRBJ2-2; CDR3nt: TGCGCCAGCAGCTTGGGTTCGACTGCCGGGGAGCTGTTTTTT; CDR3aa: CASSLGSTAGELFF
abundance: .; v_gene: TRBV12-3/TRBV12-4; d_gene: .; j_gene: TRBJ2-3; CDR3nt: TGTGCCAGCAGCCCTCAACATGGGACAGATACGCAGTATTTT; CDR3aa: CASSPQHGTDTQYF